These T cell receptor beta chains were read from a single sample in a study of shared clonotypes between healthy human individuals. The method was immunoSEQ multiplex PCR; TCRdb's version includes in-frame clones alone and lacks a portion of them. The table has fewer than 3 million clones, around 93% seen once; the top ten hold around 0.35%. Sequencing was carried out using naive CD4+ T cells from PBMCs. These receptors were obtained from a young man in good health. Some clones in this sample may be carry-over from other donors' samples. Both conserved end residues are part of each CDR3. D genes are given only for firm matches. Clone size appears in some rows only: once, few, many, or a class for an expanded clone.

v_gene: TRBV9; d_gene: .; abundance: .; len: 14; j_gene: TRBJ2-5; CDR3aa: CASSIGTAGETQYF; CDR3nt: TGTGCCAGCAGCATTGGGACCGCGGGGGAGACCCAGTACTTC
v_gene: TRBV7-2; d_gene: .; abundance: .; len: 17; j_gene: TRBJ2-1; CDR3aa: CASSLQAAISSYNEQFF; CDR3nt: TGTGCCAGCAGCCTACAAGCGGCAATCAGCTCCTACAATGAGCAGTTCTTC
v_gene: TRBV5-1; d_gene: TRBD1; abundance: .; len: 15; j_gene: TRBJ1-1; CDR3aa: CASSFRDRGNTEAFF; CDR3nt: TGCGCCAGCAGCTTTCGTGACAGGGGGAACACTGAAGCTTTCTTT
v_gene: TRBV6-5; d_gene: .; abundance: once; len: 12; j_gene: TRBJ2-1; CDR3aa: CACSRGSHEQFF; CDR3nt: TGTGCCTGCTCGCGGGGTAGCCATGAGCAGTTCTTC
v_gene: TRBV21-1; d_gene: .; abundance: .; len: 11; j_gene: TRBJ2-7; CDR3aa: CASSTGHEQYF; CDR3nt: TGTGCCAGCAGCACGGGTCACGAGCAGTACTTC
v_gene: TRBV4-3; d_gene: .; abundance: .; len: 11; j_gene: TRBJ1-1; CDR3aa: CASSQGQRAFF; CDR3nt: TGCGCCAGCAGCCAAGGACAGAGAGCTTTCTTT
v_gene: TRBV28; d_gene: .; abundance: .; len: 14; j_gene: TRBJ2-3; CDR3aa: CASSYPGSTDTQYF; CDR3nt: TGTGCCAGCAGCTATCCGGGGAGCACAGATACGCAGTATTTT
v_gene: TRBV4-1; d_gene: .; abundance: .; len: 14; j_gene: TRBJ1-2; CDR3aa: CASSQESGFYGYTF; CDR3nt: TGCGCCAGCAGCCAAGAATCCGGCTTCTATGGCTACACCTTC
v_gene: TRBV18; d_gene: TRBD1; abundance: .; len: 17; j_gene: TRBJ1-2; CDR3aa: CASSPTRGATGDYGYTF; CDR3nt: TGTGCCAGCTCACCAACTCGCGGCGCTACAGGGGACTATGGCTACACCTTC
v_gene: TRBV5-6; d_gene: .; abundance: .; len: 15; j_gene: TRBJ1-4; CDR3aa: CASSSLGGQSEKLFF; CDR3nt: TGTGCCAGCAGCTCCCTGGGGGGGCAAAGTGAAAAACTGTTTTTT
v_gene: TRBV7-2; d_gene: TRBD2; abundance: .; len: 18; j_gene: TRBJ2-4; CDR3aa: CASSPPGLAGIFKNIQYF; CDR3nt: TGTGCCAGCAGTCCCCCGGGGCTAGCGGGAATTTTCAAAAACATTCAGTACTTC
v_gene: TRBV5-1; d_gene: TRBD1; abundance: .; len: 16; j_gene: TRBJ1-1; CDR3aa: CASSPRTGTGVTEAFF; CDR3nt: TGCGCCAGCAGCCCTAGAACCGGGACAGGCGTCACTGAAGCTTTCTTT
v_gene: TRBV7-2; d_gene: TRBD2; abundance: .; len: 18; j_gene: TRBJ2-1; CDR3aa: CASSPRTSSRSSYNEQFF; CDR3nt: TGTGCCAGCAGCCCAAGGACTAGCTCGAGAAGCTCCTACAATGAGCAGTTCTTC
v_gene: TRBV19; d_gene: .; abundance: .; len: 11; j_gene: TRBJ2-1; CDR3aa: CASTSWAEQFF; CDR3nt: TGTGCCAGTACATCCTGGGCTGAGCAGTTCTTC
v_gene: TRBV28; d_gene: TRBD1; abundance: .; len: 16; j_gene: TRBJ1-5; CDR3aa: CASIPGTVYSNQPQHF; CDR3nt: TGTGCCAGCATCCCAGGGACAGTCTATAGCAATCAGCCCCAGCATTTT
v_gene: TRBV13; d_gene: .; abundance: .; len: 16; j_gene: TRBJ2-2; CDR3aa: CASSPLWRGVTGELFF; CDR3nt: TGTGCCAGCAGCCCCCTGTGGAGGGGAGTGACCGGGGAGCTGTTTTTT
v_gene: TRBV28; d_gene: .; abundance: few; len: 14; j_gene: TRBJ1-4; CDR3aa: CASSLGATNEKLFF; CDR3nt: TGTGCCAGCAGTTTAGGGGCAACTAATGAAAAACTGTTTTTT
v_gene: TRBV7-9; d_gene: .; abundance: once; len: 15; j_gene: TRBJ2-7; CDR3aa: CASSLTLPGINEQYF; CDR3nt: TGTGCCAGCAGCTTAACTTTACCAGGGATTAACGAGCAGTACTTC
v_gene: TRBV2; d_gene: TRBD2; abundance: .; len: 14; j_gene: TRBJ2-3; CDR3aa: CASRGLAGMDTQYF; CDR3nt: TGTGCCAGCAGGGGCCTAGCGGGTATGGATACGCAGTATTTT
v_gene: TRBV27; d_gene: .; abundance: once; len: 15; j_gene: TRBJ2-7; CDR3aa: CASSLSPASSYEQYF; CDR3nt: TGTGCCAGCAGTTTATCCCCGGCCAGTTCCTACGAGCAGTACTTC
v_gene: TRBV7-8; d_gene: TRBD1; abundance: .; len: 14; j_gene: TRBJ1-1; CDR3aa: CASAPRDRDTEAFF; CDR3nt: TGTGCCAGCGCCCCCCGGGACAGGGACACTGAAGCTTTCTTT
v_gene: TRBV5-4; d_gene: .; abundance: .; len: 19; j_gene: TRBJ2-1; CDR3aa: CASSPIATSGPKRFNEQFF; CDR3nt: TGTGCCAGCAGCCCAATTGCAACGTCCGGGCCTAAGAGATTCAATGAGCAGTTCTTC
v_gene: TRBV28; d_gene: .; abundance: .; len: 16; j_gene: TRBJ1-4; CDR3aa: CASTATGAATNEKLFF; CDR3nt: TGTGCCAGCACCGCTACAGGAGCTGCAACTAATGAAAAACTGTTTTTT
v_gene: TRBV5-1; d_gene: .; abundance: .; len: 15; j_gene: TRBJ2-4; CDR3aa: CASSLVPGSKNIQYF; CDR3nt: TGCGCCAGCAGCTTGGTCCCGGGGAGTAAAAACATTCAGTACTTC
v_gene: TRBV11-2; d_gene: .; abundance: .; len: 16; j_gene: TRBJ2-6; CDR3aa: CASSTPGRSGANVLTF; CDR3nt: TGTGCCAGCAGCACCCCCGGCCGCTCTGGGGCCAACGTCCTGACTTTC
v_gene: TRBV6-1; d_gene: .; abundance: once; len: 14; j_gene: TRBJ1-5; CDR3aa: CAGGIDRSNQPQHF; CDR3nt: TGTGCCGGGGGAATAGATAGGAGCAATCAGCCCCAGCATTTT
v_gene: TRBV28; d_gene: .; abundance: .; len: 14; j_gene: TRBJ1-1; CDR3aa: CASSLGGEDTEAFF; CDR3nt: TGTGCCAGCAGTTTGGGAGGCGAAGACACTGAAGCTTTCTTT
v_gene: TRBV9; d_gene: TRBD1; abundance: .; len: 16; j_gene: TRBJ2-3; CDR3aa: CASSVGGQAITDTQYF; CDR3nt: TGTGCCAGCAGCGTCGGGGGACAGGCGATCACAGATACGCAGTATTTT
v_gene: TRBV11-2; d_gene: .; abundance: .; len: 14; j_gene: TRBJ1-5; CDR3aa: CASSLDYSNQPQHF; CDR3nt: TGTGCCAGCAGCTTAGATTATAGCAATCAGCCCCAGCATTTT
v_gene: TRBV5-4; d_gene: .; abundance: .; len: 12; j_gene: TRBJ2-7; CDR3aa: CASSSFGYEQYF; CDR3nt: TGTGCCAGCAGCTCTTTCGGATACGAGCAGTACTTC
v_gene: TRBV7-2; d_gene: TRBD2; abundance: .; len: 15; j_gene: TRBJ2-3; CDR3aa: CASSPGGGWTDTQYF; CDR3nt: TGTGCCAGCAGCCCCGGGGGGGGCTGGACAGATACGCAGTATTTT
v_gene: TRBV19; d_gene: TRBD1; abundance: few; len: 14; j_gene: TRBJ1-1; CDR3aa: CASSMPGQFTEAFF; CDR3nt: TGTGCCAGTAGTATGCCGGGACAGTTTACTGAAGCTTTCTTT
v_gene: TRBV7-2; d_gene: .; abundance: .; len: 15; j_gene: TRBJ2-7; CDR3aa: CASSQSLANGYEQYF; CDR3nt: TGTGCCAGCAGCCAATCCCTAGCGAATGGGTACGAGCAGTACTTC
v_gene: TRBV4-1; d_gene: TRBD1; abundance: .; len: 17; j_gene: TRBJ1-5; CDR3aa: CASSRTIQGAGNQPQHF; CDR3nt: TGCGCCAGCAGCCGCACAATACAGGGGGCGGGCAATCAGCCCCAGCATTTT
v_gene: TRBV19; d_gene: TRBD1; abundance: .; len: 17; j_gene: TRBJ1-5; CDR3aa: CASSTRDSLGRNQPQHF; CDR3nt: TGTGCCAGTAGTACCCGGGACAGTCTTGGTCGCAATCAGCCCCAGCATTTT
v_gene: TRBV5-1; d_gene: TRBD2; abundance: .; len: 18; j_gene: TRBJ2-1; CDR3aa: CASSRRDSGGYSYNEQFF; CDR3nt: TGCGCCAGCAGCCGTAGGGATAGCGGGGGGTACTCCTACAATGAGCAGTTCTTC
v_gene: TRBV4-1; d_gene: .; abundance: .; len: 14; j_gene: TRBJ2-7; CDR3aa: CASSRTITGYEQYF; CDR3nt: TGCGCCAGCAGCCGAACTATTACAGGGTACGAGCAGTACTTC
v_gene: TRBV5-1; d_gene: .; abundance: .; len: 15; j_gene: TRBJ1-6; CDR3aa: CASSLQEGWNSPLHF; CDR3nt: TGCGCCAGCAGCTTGCAAGAGGGTTGGAATTCACCCCTCCACTTT
v_gene: TRBV14; d_gene: .; abundance: .; len: 14; j_gene: TRBJ1-1; CDR3aa: CASSQGVGDTEAFF; CDR3nt: TGTGCCAGCAGCCAAGGCGTCGGGGACACTGAAGCTTTCTTT
v_gene: TRBV28; d_gene: .; abundance: .; len: 14; j_gene: TRBJ1-3; CDR3aa: CASSFTLSGNTIYF; CDR3nt: TGTGCCAGCAGTTTCACTCTCTCTGGAAACACCATATATTTT
v_gene: TRBV4-3; d_gene: TRBD1; abundance: .; len: 14; j_gene: TRBJ1-5; CDR3aa: CASSQQGGYQPQHF; CDR3nt: TGCGCCAGCAGCCAGCAGGGGGGTTACCAGCCCCAGCATTTT
v_gene: TRBV6-6; d_gene: TRBD1; abundance: .; len: 15; j_gene: TRBJ1-3; CDR3aa: CASTDRQGKGNTIYF; CDR3nt: TGTGCCAGCACCGACCGACAGGGAAAAGGAAACACCATATATTTT
v_gene: TRBV4-1; d_gene: .; abundance: .; len: 16; j_gene: TRBJ2-7; CDR3aa: CASSPYTGSLSYEQYF; CDR3nt: TGCGCCAGCAGCCCCTATACAGGGTCCTTATCCTACGAGCAGTACTTC
v_gene: TRBV30; d_gene: .; abundance: .; len: 15; j_gene: TRBJ2-2; CDR3aa: CAWRKMWTNTGELFF; CDR3nt: TGTGCCTGGAGGAAGATGTGGACGAACACCGGGGAGCTGTTTTTT
v_gene: TRBV6-5; d_gene: TRBD2; abundance: .; len: 15; j_gene: TRBJ2-7; CDR3aa: CASSHRLAGVYEQYF; CDR3nt: TGTGCCAGCAGTCACCGGCTAGCGGGAGTCTACGAGCAGTACTTC
v_gene: TRBV29-1; d_gene: TRBD2; abundance: .; len: 14; j_gene: TRBJ2-1; CDR3aa: CSGGGLVGHNEQFF; CDR3nt: TGCAGCGGGGGGGGACTAGTAGGTCACAATGAGCAGTTCTTC
v_gene: TRBV5-4; d_gene: TRBD2; abundance: .; len: 17; j_gene: TRBJ2-1; CDR3aa: CASSLGVRAESGAEQFF; CDR3nt: TGTGCCAGCAGCTTGGGGGTTCGAGCCGAAAGCGGGGCTGAGCAGTTCTTC
v_gene: TRBV10-3; d_gene: .; abundance: .; len: 15; j_gene: TRBJ1-5; CDR3aa: CAINLPYRVHQPQHF; CDR3nt: TGTGCCATCAACCTACCTTACAGGGTCCATCAGCCCCAGCATTTT
v_gene: TRBV30; d_gene: TRBD2; abundance: .; len: 16; j_gene: TRBJ2-7; CDR3aa: CAWSVPVAGRIHEQYF; CDR3nt: TGTGCCTGGAGTGTACCGGTAGCGGGAAGGATCCACGAGCAGTACTTC
v_gene: TRBV4-1; d_gene: TRBD1; abundance: .; len: 17; j_gene: TRBJ2-1; CDR3aa: CASSQKTGASSYNEQFF; CDR3nt: TGCGCCAGCAGCCAGAAGACAGGGGCCAGCTCCTACAATGAGCAGTTCTTC
v_gene: TRBV28; d_gene: .; abundance: .; len: 15; j_gene: TRBJ2-7; CDR3aa: CASSLGQRPSGEQYF; CDR3nt: TGTGCCAGCAGTTTAGGACAGCGGCCGTCAGGCGAGCAGTACTTC
v_gene: TRBV4-2; d_gene: TRBD2; abundance: .; len: 18; j_gene: TRBJ2-7; CDR3aa: CASSQVGLAGGPSYEQYF; CDR3nt: TGTGCCAGCAGCCAAGTCGGGCTAGCGGGAGGGCCCTCCTACGAGCAGTACTTC
v_gene: TRBV7-2; d_gene: .; abundance: .; len: 14; j_gene: TRBJ2-7; CDR3aa: CASSFLRGSYEQYF; CDR3nt: TGTGCCAGCAGCTTTCTGCGAGGCTCCTACGAGCAGTACTTC
v_gene: TRBV19; d_gene: .; abundance: .; len: 15; j_gene: TRBJ2-3; CDR3aa: CASSSLRPSTDTQYF; CDR3nt: TGTGCCAGTAGCTCCTTGAGGCCTAGCACAGATACGCAGTATTTT
v_gene: TRBV6-6; d_gene: .; abundance: .; len: 14; j_gene: TRBJ2-7; CDR3aa: CASSYPGAGNEQYF; CDR3nt: TGTGCCAGCAGTTACCCGGGGGCCGGGAACGAGCAGTACTTC
v_gene: TRBV5-1; d_gene: .; abundance: once; len: 15; j_gene: TRBJ2-1; CDR3aa: CASSPVTGANNEQFF; CDR3nt: TGCGCCAGCAGCCCCGTAACGGGAGCTAACAATGAGCAGTTCTTC
v_gene: TRBV28; d_gene: .; abundance: .; len: 16; j_gene: TRBJ2-5; CDR3aa: CASSFRTAIEEETQYF; CDR3nt: TGTGCCAGCAGTTTCAGGACAGCCATAGAGGAGGAGACCCAGTACTTC
v_gene: TRBV9; d_gene: TRBD1; abundance: .; len: 15; j_gene: TRBJ2-7; CDR3aa: CASSVGGQGTYEQYF; CDR3nt: TGTGCCAGCAGCGTAGGTGGACAGGGGACCTACGAGCAGTACTTC
v_gene: TRBV7-2; d_gene: TRBD1; abundance: .; len: 14; j_gene: TRBJ1-1; CDR3aa: CASSLVWQGALAFF; CDR3nt: TGTGCCAGCAGCTTAGTGTGGCAGGGGGCTCTGGCTTTCTTT
v_gene: TRBV6-5; d_gene: TRBD2; abundance: .; len: 16; j_gene: TRBJ2-5; CDR3aa: CASSSRTSDPGGTQYF; CDR3nt: TGTGCCAGCAGTTCCAGGACTTCGGATCCGGGGGGGACCCAGTACTTC